The rows below give T cell receptor beta chains drawn from one sample of a study of blood T cells in healthy people across ages. TCRdb processed the 5' RACE reads anew with MiXCR; each CDR3 protein has one entry. The repertoire holds roughly 800,000 distinct CDR3 sequences, with more than 45% as singletons. Material for sequencing was blood. The receptors stem from a young man in good health. Each CDR3 is given with its conserved first and last residue. D genes are given only for firm matches. Only part of the rows carry a size: once, few, many, or a class if the clone is expanded.

>NA|NA|TRBJ2-3|TRBV7-9
TGTGCCAGCAGCCCCAGGAGGTGGACGGGCCCCACAGATACGCAGTATTTT
CASSPRRWTGPTDTQYF
>NA|few|TRBJ2-1|TRBV14
TGTGCCAGCAGCCAAGGGCAGGGAGTAGTCAATGAGCAGTTCTTC
CASSQGQGVVNEQFF
>TRBD2|NA|TRBJ2-1|TRBV9
TGTGCCAGCAGCCTTCAGGCAGCGGGAACCTGCAATGAGCAGTTCTTC
CASSLQAAGTCNEQFF
>TRBD1|few|TRBJ1-4|TRBV27
TGTGCCAGCAGTTTACAGGACAGGGATGAAAAACTGTTTTTT
CASSLQDRDEKLFF
>NA|NA|TRBJ2-5|TRBV7-2
TGTGCCAGCAGCTTGGACGGGGCCGCAGAGACCCAGTACTTC
CASSLDGAAETQYF
>NA|NA|TRBJ2-5|TRBV9
TGTGCCAGCAGCACTCTCCCTGGGGAGACCCAGTACTTC
CASSTLPGETQYF
>NA|NA|TRBJ2-5|TRBV11-1
TGTGCCAGCAGCCTAGACCCGGTGGAGGGTGGGACCCAGTACTTC
CASSLDPVEGGTQYF
>NA|NA|TRBJ1-6|TRBV12-3/TRBV12-4
TGTGCCAGCACCCCAGGGACTTGGAACTCACCCCTCCACTTT
CASTPGTWNSPLHF
>NA|NA|TRBJ1-4|TRBV6-5
TGTGCCAGCAGTTCCGGATGGGGGGGCGAAAAACTGTTTTTT
CASSSGWGGEKLFF
>NA|NA|TRBJ1-1|TRBV5-1
TGCGCCAGCAGCGCCGACAGTAGGAGGACTGAAGCTTTCTTT
CASSADSRRTEAFF
>TRBD1|few|TRBJ1-2|TRBV29-1
TGCAGCGCCCGGAGGACAGGGGGGCATGGCTACACCTTC
CSARRTGGHGYTF
>TRBD1|NA|TRBJ1-5|TRBV10-3
TGTGCCATCAGCGGGACAGGAAATCAGCCCCAGCATTTT
CAISGTGNQPQHF
>NA|NA|TRBJ2-1|TRBV28
TGTGCCAGCAGAACCGCCAGCGGCTCCTACAATGAGCAGTTCTTC
CASRTASGSYNEQFF
>NA|NA|TRBJ2-5|TRBV29-1
TGCAGCGTTGATCCTCACGCGAGGGTAGGCGAGACCCAGTACTTC
CSVDPHARVGETQYF
>NA|few|TRBJ2-6|TRBV6-2/TRBV6-3
TGTGCCAGCAAGGCCTTATCGAACCCTGGGGCCAACGTCCTGACTTTC
CASKALSNPGANVLTF
>TRBD1|few|TRBJ1-4|TRBV5-1
TGCGCCAGCAGCTTGGAAGGGGGCGCAAATGAAAAACTGTTTTTT
CASSLEGGANEKLFF
>NA|NA|TRBJ2-2|TRBV2
TGTGCCAGCAGGACCCCCGGAACGGGAGTCCGAGGGGAGCTGTTTTTT
CASRTPGTGVRGELFF
>TRBD1|few|TRBJ1-2|TRBV3-1
TGTGCCAGCAGCCAAGGAGTCAGGGGGCTCTATGGCTACACCTTC
CASSQGVRGLYGYTF
>NA|few|TRBJ2-5|TRBV3-1
TGTGCCAGCAGCCAATCCGGGTCGGAGGGGACCCAGTACTTC
CASSQSGSEGTQYF
>NA|NA|TRBJ2-7|TRBV7-2
TGTGCCAGCAGCCAAGGAACCGGGCTCCTCTTATCTTTCTACGAGCAGTACTTC
CASSQGTGLLLSFYEQYF
>TRBD2|NA|TRBJ2-5|TRBV20-1
TGCAGTGCTAGAGATCCGATAGCGGGAGGGATAGAGACCCAGTACTTC
CSARDPIAGGIETQYF
>NA|few|TRBJ2-6|TRBV7-9
TGTCGCGTGGGCTCTGGGGCCAACGTCCTGACTTTC
CRVGSGANVLTF
>NA|NA|TRBJ2-1|TRBV24-1
TGTGCCACCAGTGATTACAGGGAGGGCAATGAGCAGTTCTTC
CATSDYREGNEQFF
>NA|NA|TRBJ1-5|TRBV12-3/TRBV12-4
TGTGCCAGCAGCATCTCCAGGGCTCAGCCCCAGCATTTT
CASSISRAQPQHF
>TRBD2|NA|TRBJ2-7|TRBV12-3/TRBV12-4
TGTGCCAGCAGTTTTGAGCGGGGGGCCTGCGAGCAGTACTTC
CASSFERGACEQYF
>NA|few|TRBJ1-5|TRBV6-6
TGTGCCAGCAGTTACTCGGCCAGGGACAATCAGCCCCAGCATTTT
CASSYSARDNQPQHF
>TRBD1|NA|TRBJ2-7|TRBV5-1
TGCGCCAGCAGCACCTCCGGGACAGGGACCTACGAGCAGTACTTC
CASSTSGTGTYEQYF
>NA|few|TRBJ2-5|TRBV5-6
TGTGCCAGCAGCCACCTATATAGAGGGAGGGAGACCCAGTACTTC
CASSHLYRGRETQYF